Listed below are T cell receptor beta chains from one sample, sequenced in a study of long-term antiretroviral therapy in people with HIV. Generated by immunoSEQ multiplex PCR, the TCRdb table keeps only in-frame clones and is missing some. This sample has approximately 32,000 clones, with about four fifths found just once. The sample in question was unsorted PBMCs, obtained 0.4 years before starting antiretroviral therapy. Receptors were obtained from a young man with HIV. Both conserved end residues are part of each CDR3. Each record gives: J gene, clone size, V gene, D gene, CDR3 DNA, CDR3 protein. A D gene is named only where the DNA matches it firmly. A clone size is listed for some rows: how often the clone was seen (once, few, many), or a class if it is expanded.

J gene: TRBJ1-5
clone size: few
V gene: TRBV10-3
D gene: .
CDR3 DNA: TGTGCCACTCACTCAGGGACGCATAGCAATCAGCCCCAGCATTTT
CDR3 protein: CATHSGTHSNQPQHF

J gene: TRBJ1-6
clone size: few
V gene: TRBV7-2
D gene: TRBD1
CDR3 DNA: TGTGCCAGCAGCTCAGAGACAGGGTGGAGTTCACCCCTCCACTTT
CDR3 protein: CASSSETGWSSPLHF

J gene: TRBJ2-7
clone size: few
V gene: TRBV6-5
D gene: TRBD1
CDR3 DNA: TGTGCCAGCAGCTGGGGACAGGACTACGAGCAGTACTTC
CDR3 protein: CASSWGQDYEQYF

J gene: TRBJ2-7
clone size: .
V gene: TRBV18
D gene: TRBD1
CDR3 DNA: TGTGCCAGCTCACTACGGGACAGTTCCTACGAGCAGTACTTC
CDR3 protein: CASSLRDSSYEQYF

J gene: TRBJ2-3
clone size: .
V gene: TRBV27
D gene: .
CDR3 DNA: TGTGCCAGCAGTGTCCGGGAGCCGGCAGATACGCAGTATTTT
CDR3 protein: CASSVREPADTQYF

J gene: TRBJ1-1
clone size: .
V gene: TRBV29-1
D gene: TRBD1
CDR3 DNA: TGCAGCGCTAGGACAGGGGGCAACACTGAAGCTTTCTTT
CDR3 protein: CSARTGGNTEAFF

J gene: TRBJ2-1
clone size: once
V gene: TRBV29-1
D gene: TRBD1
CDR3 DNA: TGCAGCGCCGACAGGGGGCTAAGTGGGAATGAGCAGTTCTTC
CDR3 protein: CSADRGLSGNEQFF

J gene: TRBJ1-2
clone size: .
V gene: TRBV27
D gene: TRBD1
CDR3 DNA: TGTGCCAGCCGCCGAACAGGGGACTATGGCTACACCTTC
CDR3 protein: CASRRTGDYGYTF

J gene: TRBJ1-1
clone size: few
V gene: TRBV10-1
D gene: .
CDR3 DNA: TGCGCCAGCATGATAAAGGGGCACACTGAAGCTTTCTTT
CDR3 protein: CASMIKGHTEAFF

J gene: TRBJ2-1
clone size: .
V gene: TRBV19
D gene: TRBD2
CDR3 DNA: TGTGCCAGTAGTATTTGGGCGGGGGACCTCCTTAATGAGCAGTTCTTC
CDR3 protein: CASSIWAGDLLNEQFF

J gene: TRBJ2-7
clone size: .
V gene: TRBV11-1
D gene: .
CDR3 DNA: TGTGCCAGCAGCCCCGGACCGGGCCCCTACGAGCAGTACTTC
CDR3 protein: CASSPGPGPYEQYF

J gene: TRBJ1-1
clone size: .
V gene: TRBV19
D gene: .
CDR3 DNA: TGTGCCAGTAGGCCTTGGGCAGACACTGAAGCTTTCTTT
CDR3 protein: CASRPWADTEAFF

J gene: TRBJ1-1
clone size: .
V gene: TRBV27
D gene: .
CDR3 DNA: TGTGCCAGCAGTTTTCCGTCAGGCCTTGAAGCTTTCTTT
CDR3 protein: CASSFPSGLEAFF

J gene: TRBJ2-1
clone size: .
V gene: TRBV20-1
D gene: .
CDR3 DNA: TGCAGTGCTAGAGCTACGGTTGAGCAGTTCTTC
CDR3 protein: CSARATVEQFF

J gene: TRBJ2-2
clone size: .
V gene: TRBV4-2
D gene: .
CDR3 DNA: TGTGCCAGCAGCCAAGAAGAGGTCGGGGCCACCGGGGAGCTGTTTTTT
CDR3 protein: CASSQEEVGATGELFF